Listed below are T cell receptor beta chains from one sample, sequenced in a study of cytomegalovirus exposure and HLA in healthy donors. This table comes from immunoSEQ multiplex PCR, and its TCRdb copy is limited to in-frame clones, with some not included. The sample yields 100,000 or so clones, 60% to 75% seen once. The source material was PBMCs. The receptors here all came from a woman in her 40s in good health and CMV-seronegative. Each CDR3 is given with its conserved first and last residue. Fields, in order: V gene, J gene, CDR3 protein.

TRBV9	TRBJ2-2	CASSVAAAGGNTGELFF
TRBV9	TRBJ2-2	CASSPRLRGANTGELFF
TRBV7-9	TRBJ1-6	CASSLVGGNDNSPLHF
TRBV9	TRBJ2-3	CASSVGGSGRRADTQYF
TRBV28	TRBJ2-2	CARGPTGELFF
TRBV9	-	CASSVAASGSIEQYF
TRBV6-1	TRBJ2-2	CASSKTGNGELFF
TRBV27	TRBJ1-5	CASSPWTGADQPQHF
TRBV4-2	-	CASSQDLPGAGDEQYF
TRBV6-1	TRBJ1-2	CASTKTDRAGYTF
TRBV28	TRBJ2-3	CASSSLPGTSGANTQYF
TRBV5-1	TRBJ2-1	CASSGNLEVSEQFF
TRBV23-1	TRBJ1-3	CASSHLLSGQGSGNTIYF
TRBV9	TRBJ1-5	CASSRPYTRDKDLYSNQPQHF
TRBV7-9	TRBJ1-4	CSSSTTGGTEKLFF
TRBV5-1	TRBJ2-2	CASRLAGITGELFF
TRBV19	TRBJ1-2	CASSPSGYGYTF
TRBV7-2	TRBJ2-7	CASSLGSPSGGAYEQYF
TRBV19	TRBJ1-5	CASSTGQVGQPQHF
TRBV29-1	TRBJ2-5	CSVELRGLATQYF
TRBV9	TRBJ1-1	CASSPQGVAEAFF
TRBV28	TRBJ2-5	CASSLRDSLGGTQYF
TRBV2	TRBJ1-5	CASSGILGQGRNQPQHF
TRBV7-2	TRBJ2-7	CASSLTGLPYEQYF
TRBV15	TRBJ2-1	CATSRLGVSGRAGNEQFF
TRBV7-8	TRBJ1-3	CASSLSGNTIYF
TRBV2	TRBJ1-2	CASSATNWGDGYTF
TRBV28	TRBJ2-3	CASSLTGLESTDTQYF
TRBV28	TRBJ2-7	CASRQGSYEQYF
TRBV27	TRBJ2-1	CASITRGTQLSSYNEQFF
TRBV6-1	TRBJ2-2	CASSEAPVVRGSANTGELFF
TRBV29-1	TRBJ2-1	CSVEAPGLAGVREQFF
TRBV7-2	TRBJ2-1	CASSLARTSGANEQFF
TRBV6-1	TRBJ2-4	CASSGTGLDIQYF
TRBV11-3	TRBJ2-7	CASTFPGTGDYEQYF
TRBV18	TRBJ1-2	CASSRGQGTGYGYTF
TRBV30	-	CAWMGLSFPYEQYF
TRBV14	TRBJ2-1	CASSHGRHNEQFF
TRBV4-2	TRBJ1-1	CASSQGTRGGNTEAFF
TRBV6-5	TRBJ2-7	CASSASGTLYEQYF
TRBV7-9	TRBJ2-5	CASSLARFGTGQETQYF
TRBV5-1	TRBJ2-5	CASSFNREETQYF
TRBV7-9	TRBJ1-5	CSSSGSTVVDQPQHF
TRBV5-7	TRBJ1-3	CASSPGRGDGNTIYF
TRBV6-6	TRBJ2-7	CASRGAGGFHEQYF
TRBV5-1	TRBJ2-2	CASSLASQGPNTGELFF
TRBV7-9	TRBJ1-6	CASSLSSTGNSPLHF
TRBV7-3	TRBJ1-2	CASSLIPDYGYTF
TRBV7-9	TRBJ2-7	CASSPPFGETYEQYF
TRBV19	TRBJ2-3	CASHSGQGTDTQYF
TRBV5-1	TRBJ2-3	CASSTTSGRADTQYF
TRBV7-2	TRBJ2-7	CASRPGSSYEQYF
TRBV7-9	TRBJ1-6	CASSLASTGDLHF